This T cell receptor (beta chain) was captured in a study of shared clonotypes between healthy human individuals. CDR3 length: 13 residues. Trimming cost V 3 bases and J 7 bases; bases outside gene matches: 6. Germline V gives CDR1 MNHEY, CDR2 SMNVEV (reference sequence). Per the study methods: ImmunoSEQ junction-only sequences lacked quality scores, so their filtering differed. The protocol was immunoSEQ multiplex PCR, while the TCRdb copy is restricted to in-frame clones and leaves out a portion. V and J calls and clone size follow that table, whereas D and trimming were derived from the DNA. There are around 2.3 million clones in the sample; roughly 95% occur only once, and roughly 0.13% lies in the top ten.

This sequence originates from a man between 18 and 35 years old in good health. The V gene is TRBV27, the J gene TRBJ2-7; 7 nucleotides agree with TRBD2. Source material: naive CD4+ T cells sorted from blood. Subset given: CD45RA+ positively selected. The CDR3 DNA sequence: TGTGCCAGCAGTTTCGGGGGGAATGCAGAGCAGTACTTC. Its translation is CASSFGGNAEQYF.